This T cell receptor beta chain was profiled in a study of blood T cells in healthy people across ages. Study-wide points: Diversity of TCR beta correlated strongly with naive T cell percentage. As age increased, TCR beta diversity per million T cells fell in a roughly linear fashion. Unknown CMV status may confound age-related changes in expanded clones.

This clonotype was counted a few times. Its matching antigen is unknown. This CDR3 region has 13 residues. V gave up 4 bases and J gave up 7 bases, with 13 bases separating them. Germline assignment: CDR1 SGHTA and CDR2 FQGNSA. Through a sample-barcoded 5' primer and a J-beta primer mix, a second PCR was run for 7 to 11 cycles. TCRdb re-analysed the 5' RACE reads in MiXCR, keeping a single row per CDR3 protein. The sample yields around 2 million distinct CDR3 sequences, around 40% seen once. The gene calls are TRBV7-2 and TRBJ2-5; a possible D gene is TRBD2 (6 bases). This TCR came from a human donor in good health. Sample: blood. The CDR3 nucleotides read TGTGCCAGCAGCTATAACCGGCGGGGGACCCAGTACTTC. Its translation: CASSYNRRGTQYF.